These T cell receptor beta chains were read from a single sample in a study of T cells after yellow fever vaccination. TCRdb ran MiXCR on the 5' RACE reads and lists one entry per CDR3 protein. The sample contains approximately 350,000 distinct CDR3 sequences, around a tenth of which appear only once. The material was PBMCs, obtained on the day of the first yellow fever vaccination. Every receptor here comes from a young man who received the YFV17D yellow fever vaccine. Each CDR3 is given with its conserved first and last residue. The D gene is left open where the match is weak. The size field is filled for only some rows; it gives once, few, many or a size class.

v_gene: TRBV11-2; abundance: many; d_gene: TRBD2; j_gene: TRBJ2-3; CDR3nt: TGTGCCAGCAGCTTAGGGACTAGCGGGGGAGATACGCAGTATTTT; CDR3aa: CASSLGTSGGDTQYF
v_gene: TRBV20-1; abundance: few; d_gene: NA; j_gene: TRBJ1-1; CDR3nt: TGCAGTGCTAGAGATCAATATTACACTGAAGCTTTCTTT; CDR3aa: CSARDQYYTEAFF
v_gene: TRBV5-1; abundance: NA; d_gene: NA; j_gene: TRBJ2-7; CDR3nt: TGCGCCAGCAGTCTTACCCGGACAGTGGCCCCCTACGAGCAGTACTTC; CDR3aa: CASSLTRTVAPYEQYF
v_gene: TRBV20-1; abundance: NA; d_gene: TRBD1; j_gene: TRBJ1-2; CDR3nt: TGCAGTGCTAGAGCCACTGGGGACAGGGTTAACTATGGCTACACCTTC; CDR3aa: CSARATGDRVNYGYTF
v_gene: TRBV6-2/TRBV6-3; abundance: few; d_gene: NA; j_gene: TRBJ1-6; CDR3nt: TGTGCCAGCGGCCCAACAGCTCCGACCCTCCACTTT; CDR3aa: CASGPTAPTLHF
v_gene: TRBV6-6; abundance: few; d_gene: TRBD2; j_gene: TRBJ2-5; CDR3nt: TGTGCCAGCGTCCCAGCGGGGGGCCAAACCCAGTACTTC; CDR3aa: CASVPAGGQTQYF
v_gene: TRBV20-1; abundance: NA; d_gene: NA; j_gene: TRBJ1-1; CDR3nt: TGCAGTGCTAGAGATCTGATGAGGGCTGAAGCTTTCTTT; CDR3aa: CSARDLMRAEAFF
v_gene: TRBV4-1; abundance: NA; d_gene: NA; j_gene: TRBJ1-6; CDR3nt: TGCGCCAGCAGCCAAGGGTTTACAGGGCGTGGACCCCTCCACTTT; CDR3aa: CASSQGFTGRGPLHF
v_gene: TRBV6-5; abundance: few; d_gene: TRBD2; j_gene: TRBJ2-7; CDR3nt: TGTGCCAGCAGTTACCAGTGGGGGGGATCCTACGAGCAGTACTTC; CDR3aa: CASSYQWGGSYEQYF
v_gene: TRBV6-5; abundance: NA; d_gene: TRBD2; j_gene: TRBJ2-1; CDR3nt: TGTGCCAGCGTTATGGGGGGGACCTTCTACAATGAGCAGTTCTTC; CDR3aa: CASVMGGTFYNEQFF
v_gene: TRBV20-1; abundance: NA; d_gene: NA; j_gene: TRBJ2-2; CDR3nt: TGCAGTGCTCAAGACACCGGGGAGCTGTTTTTT; CDR3aa: CSAQDTGELFF
v_gene: TRBV20-1; abundance: few; d_gene: NA; j_gene: TRBJ1-1; CDR3nt: TGCAGTGCTAGAGATCAGGCCCAGGGTGAAGCTTTCTTT; CDR3aa: CSARDQAQGEAFF
v_gene: TRBV5-1; abundance: many; d_gene: TRBD1; j_gene: TRBJ2-7; CDR3nt: TGCGCCAGCAGCAAGGACAGGGGATGGCAGTACTTC; CDR3aa: CASSKDRGWQYF
v_gene: TRBV20-1; abundance: many; d_gene: NA; j_gene: TRBJ1-5; CDR3nt: TGCAGTGCTAGACTGGGGTTGGCGGAAAATCAGCCCCAGCATTTT; CDR3aa: CSARLGLAENQPQHF
v_gene: TRBV4-3; abundance: NA; d_gene: NA; j_gene: TRBJ2-3; CDR3nt: TGCGCCAGCAGCCAAGATGGGAGCACCACAGATACGCAGTATTTT; CDR3aa: CASSQDGSTTDTQYF
v_gene: TRBV5-1; abundance: NA; d_gene: TRBD2; j_gene: TRBJ2-1; CDR3nt: TGCGCCAGCAGCCCACCGAGCGGGGGGGCCGCTGAGCAGTTCTTC; CDR3aa: CASSPPSGGAAEQFF
v_gene: TRBV28; abundance: many; d_gene: NA; j_gene: TRBJ2-2; CDR3nt: TGTGCCAGCAGACGGAGTGACACCGGGGAGCTGTTTTTT; CDR3aa: CASRRSDTGELFF
v_gene: TRBV19; abundance: few; d_gene: NA; j_gene: TRBJ2-7; CDR3nt: TGTGCCAGTAGTTATGGGGGCGTTCCCTACGAGCAGTACTTC; CDR3aa: CASSYGGVPYEQYF
v_gene: TRBV5-1; abundance: NA; d_gene: NA; j_gene: TRBJ1-2; CDR3nt: TGCGCCAGCAGCTGGAGAGGCTATGGCTACACCTTC; CDR3aa: CASSWRGYGYTF
v_gene: TRBV5-1; abundance: NA; d_gene: NA; j_gene: TRBJ2-2; CDR3nt: TGCGCCAGCAGCTCCCCAACAGGGCTCACCGGGGAGCTGTTTTTT; CDR3aa: CASSSPTGLTGELFF
v_gene: TRBV5-1; abundance: few; d_gene: TRBD2; j_gene: TRBJ2-2; CDR3nt: TGCGCCAGCAGCTTGCAGGGAGGGGCCACCGGGGAGCTGTTTTTT; CDR3aa: CASSLQGGATGELFF
v_gene: TRBV4-3; abundance: few; d_gene: TRBD2; j_gene: TRBJ2-3; CDR3nt: TGCGCCAGCAGCCAAGGCTGGACTAGCGGGGGCGCAGATACGCAGTATTTT; CDR3aa: CASSQGWTSGGADTQYF
v_gene: TRBV7-2; abundance: few; d_gene: TRBD2; j_gene: TRBJ2-3; CDR3nt: TGTGCCAGCAGCTTAAACGGGGGGATAGATACGCAGTATTTT; CDR3aa: CASSLNGGIDTQYF
v_gene: TRBV29-1; abundance: NA; d_gene: TRBD2; j_gene: TRBJ2-5; CDR3nt: TGCAGCGTTGCGGGGCGGGGGGAGACCCAGTACTTC; CDR3aa: CSVAGRGETQYF
v_gene: TRBV7-3; abundance: NA; d_gene: NA; j_gene: TRBJ1-1; CDR3nt: TGTGCCAGCAGCCGGACGGGTGGGAACACTGAAGCTTTCTTT; CDR3aa: CASSRTGGNTEAFF
v_gene: TRBV7-2; abundance: NA; d_gene: NA; j_gene: TRBJ2-1; CDR3nt: TGTGCCAGCATCCCGGCCTCCTACAATGAGCAGTTCTTC; CDR3aa: CASIPASYNEQFF
v_gene: TRBV20-1; abundance: NA; d_gene: NA; j_gene: TRBJ1-1; CDR3nt: TGCAGTGCTAGACCTGACCCGAACACTGAAGCTTTCTTT; CDR3aa: CSARPDPNTEAFF
v_gene: TRBV6-2/TRBV6-3; abundance: NA; d_gene: NA; j_gene: TRBJ1-6; CDR3nt: TGTGCCAGCACCCCTGGGATTTCACCCCTCCACTTT; CDR3aa: CASTPGISPLHF
v_gene: TRBV5-5; abundance: few; d_gene: TRBD1; j_gene: TRBJ1-5; CDR3nt: TGTGCCAGCAGCCAAGGGGGCGCGATGTCCCAGCATTTT; CDR3aa: CASSQGGAMSQHF
v_gene: TRBV20-1; abundance: once; d_gene: TRBD2; j_gene: TRBJ2-5; CDR3nt: TGCAGTGCTATCGGGACTAGCGGGGTTCCCCAAGAGACCCAGTACTTC; CDR3aa: CSAIGTSGVPQETQYF
v_gene: TRBV6-7; abundance: NA; d_gene: NA; j_gene: TRBJ2-3; CDR3nt: TGTGCCAGCAATAACCGGGACCAGTTCACAGATACGCAGTATTTT; CDR3aa: CASNNRDQFTDTQYF
v_gene: TRBV20-1; abundance: many; d_gene: TRBD1; j_gene: TRBJ1-4; CDR3nt: TGCAGTGCCACAGGGGAATGGGGTGAAAAACTGTTTTTT; CDR3aa: CSATGEWGEKLFF
v_gene: TRBV7-9; abundance: few; d_gene: NA; j_gene: TRBJ1-1; CDR3nt: TGTGCCAGCACCCCGGGTTCGGGAACTGAAGCTTTCTTT; CDR3aa: CASTPGSGTEAFF
v_gene: TRBV20-1; abundance: NA; d_gene: NA; j_gene: TRBJ2-5; CDR3nt: TGCAGTGCCCGGGAGTGGGAGACCCAGTACTTC; CDR3aa: CSAREWETQYF
v_gene: TRBV11-1; abundance: few; d_gene: NA; j_gene: TRBJ2-7; CDR3nt: TGTGCCAGCAGCGGGGCCGGGACACCTTTTAGGAGCTCCTACGAGCAGTACTTC; CDR3aa: CASSGAGTPFRSSYEQYF
v_gene: TRBV18; abundance: few; d_gene: NA; j_gene: TRBJ2-3; CDR3nt: TGTGCCAGCTCACCACCGGGCTTGCCTGCAGCTAGCACAGATACGCAGTATTTT; CDR3aa: CASSPPGLPAASTDTQYF
v_gene: TRBV12-3/TRBV12-4; abundance: NA; d_gene: NA; j_gene: TRBJ1-2; CDR3nt: TGTGCCAGCAGTCACGATTCCTGGGGGGGATATGGCTACACCTTC; CDR3aa: CASSHDSWGGYGYTF
v_gene: TRBV7-8; abundance: NA; d_gene: NA; j_gene: TRBJ2-1; CDR3nt: TGTGCCAGCAGCTCCCCGAACGACAATGAGCAGTTCTTC; CDR3aa: CASSSPNDNEQFF
v_gene: TRBV20-1; abundance: NA; d_gene: NA; j_gene: TRBJ2-7; CDR3nt: TGCAGTGCTAGCGGGGGCAAATCCTACGAGCAGTACTTC; CDR3aa: CSASGGKSYEQYF
v_gene: TRBV7-2; abundance: NA; d_gene: NA; j_gene: TRBJ1-1; CDR3nt: TGTGCCAGCAGCTTAAGACCCACTGAAGCTTTCTTT; CDR3aa: CASSLRPTEAFF
v_gene: TRBV5-6; abundance: NA; d_gene: NA; j_gene: TRBJ2-5; CDR3nt: TGTGCCAGCAGAGTTGACAGGAATCAAGAGACCCAGTACTTC; CDR3aa: CASRVDRNQETQYF
v_gene: TRBV5-1; abundance: NA; d_gene: NA; j_gene: TRBJ2-1; CDR3nt: TGCGCCAGCAGCTTGGCTACCGGCAACAATGAGCAGTTCTTC; CDR3aa: CASSLATGNNEQFF
v_gene: TRBV10-2; abundance: few; d_gene: NA; j_gene: TRBJ2-7; CDR3nt: TGCGCCACCTTGGACGCCGAGCAGTACTTC; CDR3aa: CATLDAEQYF
v_gene: TRBV7-9; abundance: NA; d_gene: NA; j_gene: TRBJ1-6; CDR3nt: TGTGCCAGCAGCTCCGGGGGGGGGGCTCTAAATTCACCCCTCCACTTT; CDR3aa: CASSSGGGALNSPLHF
v_gene: TRBV7-9; abundance: few; d_gene: NA; j_gene: TRBJ2-1; CDR3nt: TGTGCCAGCAGCTTCCCCGGGGGATCCTACAATGAGCAGTTCTTC; CDR3aa: CASSFPGGSYNEQFF
v_gene: TRBV5-4; abundance: NA; d_gene: NA; j_gene: TRBJ2-5; CDR3nt: TGTGCCAGCAGCTCCTGGACTGATTCGCGGGCGGCCCAGTACTTC; CDR3aa: CASSSWTDSRAAQYF
v_gene: TRBV4-1; abundance: NA; d_gene: NA; j_gene: TRBJ1-1; CDR3nt: TGCGCCAGCAGCCAAGAGTGGAGGGTGAGTGGCACTGAAGCTTTCTTT; CDR3aa: CASSQEWRVSGTEAFF
v_gene: TRBV5-5; abundance: many; d_gene: NA; j_gene: TRBJ1-1; CDR3nt: TGTGCCAGCAGCTTTGCGGGAGGCACTGAAGCTTTCTTT; CDR3aa: CASSFAGGTEAFF
v_gene: TRBV18; abundance: few; d_gene: NA; j_gene: TRBJ1-1; CDR3nt: TGTGCCAGCTCACCAAGCTCCGGGAAGGTGGACACTGAAGCTTTCTTT; CDR3aa: CASSPSSGKVDTEAFF